Below, 20 T cell receptor beta chains from the same sample are listed, as sequenced in a study of blood T cell repertoires in COVID-19. The assay was immunoSEQ multiplex PCR, and TCRdb's table has in-frame clones only and misses some. The repertoire includes about 54,000 clones, 80% to 85% of them detected once, and 5.5% to 7% sits in the top ten. The sequenced sample was peripheral blood. Every receptor here comes from a human donor in a cohort sampled during active or convalescent COVID-19.

Written as DNA, the CDR3 is TGTGCCATCAGCGATGACAAGTATAATTCACCCCTCCACTTT. It is translated as CAISDDKYNSPLHF. The chain has TRBV10-3 and TRBJ1-6; D remains unclear. The V and J ends lost 6 bases and 4 bases respectively, with 10 bases between them. This CDR3 region has 14 residues. Per the germline V gene, CDR1 is ENHRY and CDR2 is SYGVKD.

This clone was picked up one time. The V and J genes are TRBV5-1 and TRBJ2-7; 9 positions match TRBD2. The germline CDR1 and CDR2 sequences are SGHRS and YFSETQ. V lost 2 bases to trimming and J lost 6 bases; unmatched junction nucleotides: 9. The length of the CDR3 is 15 residues. The CDR3, as DNA: TGCGCCAGCAGCTTCCAGCGGGGGGCGCCTGCCGAGCAGTACTTC. Amino acids: CASSFQRGAPAEQYF.

The chain combines TRBV7-2 with TRBJ1-6; D call uncertain. The CDR3 extends over 13 amino acids. V gave up 1 base and J gave up 10 bases, with 8 bases separating them. CDR1 is SGHTA, CDR2 FQGNSA, per germline. The CDR3 spells CASSLGALSPLHF. CDR3 DNA: TGTGCCAGCAGCTTAGGGGCGTTATCACCCCTCCACTTT. Together with reference TRBV7-2 and TRBJ1-6, the CDR3 gives the full variable domain: GAGVSQSPSNKVTEKGKDVELRCDPISGHTALYWYRQSLGQGLEFLIYFQGNSAPDKSGLPSDRFSAERTGGSVSTLTIQRTQQEDSAVYLCASSLGALSPLHFGNGTRLTVT.

The V and J genes are TRBV19 and TRBJ2-3; D not certain. V was pared by 0 bases and J by 10 bases, with 8 bases between. Germline V gene lookup returns CDR1 LNHDA and CDR2 SQIVND (reference sequence). The CDR3 length is 12 residues. CDR3 amino acids: CASSIERGAQYF. The CDR3 DNA reads TGTGCCAGTAGTATAGAGCGAGGTGCGCAGTATTTT.

This chain uses TRBV4-3 with TRBJ1-5, with 7 positions matching TRBD1. The germline V gene has CDR1 LGHNA and CDR2 YSLEER. With V trimmed by 0 bases and J by 5 bases, 7 bases remained unmatched. The CDR3 contains 16 residues. CDR3: CASSQDRQGGDQPQHF. The CDR3 nucleotides are TGCGCCAGCAGCCAAGATCGACAGGGTGGGGATCAGCCCCAGCATTTT.

The chain uses TRBV5-1 and TRBJ1-4; tentative D call: TRBD1 (6 bases). This CDR3 is built from 14 residues. CDR1 is SGHRS and CDR2 is YFSETQ in the germline V gene. Trimming removed 5 bases from V and 8 bases from J, with 16 bases in between. The CDR3 sequence: CASRSQGSREKLFF. The DNA of the CDR3 is TGCGCCAGCAGATCACAGGGTTCGAGGGAAAAACTGTTTTTT.

The chain links TRBV5-4 to TRBJ2-1; possibly TRBD2 for D (7 bases). V shed 5 bases and J shed 7 bases, with 16 bases lying between them. This CDR3 is built from 14 residues. Per germline, CDR1 SGHNT and CDR2 YYREEE (reference sequence). The CDR3 DNA reads as TGTGCCAGCAGTATCGGACTAGGGGGGAATGAGCAGTTCTTC. It is translated as CASSIGLGGNEQFF.

The chain carries TRBV4-3 and TRBJ1-5; no firm D call. CDR3 length: 15 amino acids. V was pared by 1 base and J by 7 bases, with 14 bases between. Germline V gene lookup returns CDR1 LGHNA and CDR2 YSLEER. The chain's CDR3 is CASSQGADRRQPQHF. The CDR3 DNA reads TGCGCCAGCAGCCAAGGAGCGGACCGACGGCAGCCCCAGCATTTT.

V and J are TRBV5-5 and TRBJ2-1; 13 bases map to TRBD2. Losses at the gene ends were 3 bases for V and 4 bases for J; bases not matched to a gene: 7. Germline lookup yields CDR1 SGHKS and CDR2 YYEKEE (reference sequence). This CDR3 has 17 amino acids. The CDR3 protein is CASSSGLAGFIYNEQFF. The DNA for the CDR3 is TGTGCCAGCAGCTCGGGACTAGCGGGGTTCATATACAATGAGCAGTTCTTC.

The chain carries TRBV2 and TRBJ2-2; 8 bases agree with TRBD1. This CDR3 comprises 15 residues. Trimming removed 4 bases from V and 4 bases from J; junction bases left unmatched: 5. The germline CDR1 and CDR2 sequences are SNHLY and FYNNEI. DNA of the CDR3: TGTGCCAGCAGTGGGACAGGGAGTGGCACCGGGGAGCTGTTTTTT. Translation: CASSGTGSGTGELFF.

The V call is TRBV4-2, the J call TRBJ1-4, with a possible D match to TRBD1 (6 bases). Germline V CDR1 and CDR2: LGHNA, YNFKEQ. The V end lost 4 bases, the J end lost 2 bases, and 11 bases lay between the germline ends. The CDR3 runs 15 residues. The CDR3 region has the DNA TGTGCCAGCAGCCTGGACAGAGCCACTAATGAAAAACTGTTTTTT. Its translation is CASSLDRATNEKLFF.

The V and J genes are TRBV6-5 and TRBJ2-7, with 11 nucleotides matching TRBD1. From germline, CDR1 is MNHEY and CDR2 SVGAGI. The CDR3 covers 15 residues. The V segment lost 6 bases and the J segment 2 bases; nucleotides outside the gene matches: 6. The CDR3 DNA reads TGTGCCAGCAGCTCTCCGGGACAGGGGGCCTACGAGCAGTACTTC. It specifies CASSSPGQGAYEQYF.

The gene calls are TRBV6-5 and TRBJ2-7, with D unresolved. This CDR3 comprises 14 residues. V shed 7 bases and J shed 3 bases, with 16 bases lying between them. The germline CDR1 and CDR2 sequences are MNHEY and SVGAGI. The CDR3 DNA follows: TGTGCCAGCAAGAGTCTGGGCACCTACTACGAGCAGTACTTC. Translated, it gives CASKSLGTYYEQYF.

The V and J genes are TRBV5-1 and TRBJ2-7, with 15 bases lining up with TRBD2. V gave up 0 bases and J gave up 5 bases; unmatched junction bases: 9. This CDR3 has 18 amino acids. Germline CDR1 SGHRS, CDR2 YFSETQ. CDR3 protein: CASSLAPGLAGGPNEQYF. CDR3 nucleotide sequence: TGCGCCAGCAGCTTGGCCCCGGGACTAGCGGGGGGTCCCAACGAGCAGTACTTC.

The J gene is TRBJ1-2, the V gene TRBV7-2, with D possibly TRBD1 on 5 matching bases. The CDR3 spans 15 residues. CDR1 is SGHTA and CDR2 is FQGNSA in the germline V gene. V was cut by 1 base and J by 4 bases, with 13 bases left in between. The chain's CDR3 is CASSLGINGGYGYTF. CDR3 DNA: TGTGCCAGCAGCTTAGGGATCAACGGGGGCTATGGCTACACCTTC.

The chain recombines TRBV7-9 with TRBJ1-4; the D gene is possibly TRBD1 (6 bases). This CDR3 spans 14 amino acids. Germline V gene lookup returns CDR1 SEHNR and CDR2 FQNEAQ (reference sequence). Trimming took 6 bases from V and 4 from J, leaving 12 bases between them. The CDR3 DNA reads as TGTGCCAGCAGTCCAGGGGACGGTAATGAAAAACTGTTTTTT. This encodes CASSPGDGNEKLFF.

The chain has TRBV5-5 and TRBJ1-5; D is unresolved. Germline V CDR1 and CDR2: SGHKS, YYEKEE (reference sequence). This CDR3 has 15 amino acids. V lost 3 bases and J lost 6, with 16 bases in between. The CDR3 region has the DNA TGTGCCAGCAGCTCCCTGGGAGGTCAAGGTCAGCCCCAGCATTTT. Translating it yields CASSSLGGQGQPQHF.

This clone was picked up one time. The CDR3 is CASSEFTGGGAEAFF. The CDR3 DNA reads TGCGCCAGCAGTGAGTTTACAGGGGGCGGCGCTGAAGCTTTCTTT. V usage is TRBV5-1 and J usage is TRBJ1-1; 9 bases agree with TRBD1. The CDR3 contains 15 residues. Germline V lookup: CDR1 SGHRS, CDR2 YFSETQ. Trimming took 5 bases from V and 6 from J; bases not matched to a gene: 11.

Comment on this clone: Mismatch with germline at one junction end may stem from a read error. This chain joins TRBV3-1 (or the pseudogene TRBV3-2) and TRBJ1-1; a possible D gene is TRBD1 (6 bases). The germline V gene has CDR1 LGHDT and CDR2 YNNKEL (reference sequence). This CDR3 is 14 amino acids long. The CDR3, as DNA: TGTGCCAGCAGTCAAGGGGGAGGGGACACTGAAGCTTTCTTT. It codes for CASSQGGGDTEAFF.

CDR3 protein: CASSLTGAGYGYTF. Here the CDR3 DNA reads TGTGCCAGCAGCCTAACAGGGGCGGGCTATGGCTACACCTTC. The V and J genes are TRBV6-2 or TRBV6-3 and TRBJ1-2; TRBD1 agrees at 7 bases. The germline V gene has CDR1 MNHEY and CDR2 SVGEGT. This CDR3 has 14 amino acids. V shed 6 bases, J shed 4 bases, and the junction held 8 bases outside the gene matches.